This entry concerns a single TCR beta chain. This sample is drawn from a study of blood T cell repertoires in COVID-19. The overall study: There were acute and convalescent COVID-19 samples, and they came from the United States, Italy and Spain. PBMCs, B-cell-depleted T cells, or T cells were the source of the cDNA or gDNA that made up the material.

TCRdb's table, derived via immunoSEQ multiplex PCR, lists solely in-frame clones and lacks some. The sample has roughly 100,000 clones, more than 75% seen once. CDR3 length equals 13 residues. V lost 3 bases to trimming and J lost 8 bases, with 10 bases between them. Germline assignment: CDR1 SEHNR and CDR2 FQNEAQ (reference sequence). This clonotype was obtained from a woman aged 30 to 39 with acute or convalescent COVID-19. The chain has TRBV7-9 and TRBJ1-4, with D unresolved. The sample comprised peripheral blood. In DNA form, the CDR3 reads TGTGCCAGCAGCTTCTCTAGTGAAGAAAAACTGTTTTTT. It specifies CASSFSSEEKLFF.